The present T cell receptor (beta chain) was sequenced within a study of T cell repertoires in cytomegalovirus infection. TCRdb analysed the reads with MiXCR anew, one entry per CDR3 protein. The sample has about 890,000 distinct CDR3 sequences, approximately 31% seen once. Germline loops: CDR1 SGHNT, CDR2 YENEEA. V lost 3 bases, J lost 6 bases, and 5 bases stayed unmatched. The CDR3 totals 16 residues. Study results and limitations: The ex vivo response showed dominance by HLA-C-restricted CMV-specific TCR beta clonotypes.

This clonotype occurred a few times. Its antigen is not known. The V gene is TRBV11-3, the J gene TRBJ2-1; 13 bases map to TRBD2. The clonotype comes from a human donor in good health (CMV status not recorded). Some clones in this sample may be carry-over from other donors' samples. The starting material was cultured CD8+ T cells from PBMCs, obtained from culture after CMV antigen stimulation. The DNA of the CDR3 is TGTGCCAGCAGCTTTCGGACTAGCGGGGGTTCCAATGAGCAGTTCTTC. As protein: CASSFRTSGGSNEQFF. Combining the CDR3 with reference TRBV11-3 and TRBJ2-1 gives the whole variable domain EAGVVQSPRYKIIEKKQPVAFWCNPISGHNTLYWYLQNLGQGPELLIRYENEEAVDDSQLPKDRFSAERLKGVDSTLKIQPAELGDSAVYLCASSFRTSGGSNEQFFGPGTRLTVL.